The clone carrying this T cell receptor (beta chain) has just one count. This specimen comes from a study of blood T cell repertoires in COVID-19. Study-level information: Italy, Spain and the United States were the sources of the convalescent and acute COVID-19 samples. From T cells, B-cell-depleted T cells, or PBMCs came the material, which was cDNA or gDNA.

Per the authors' pipeline: Amplification of reference gene primers was used by the study to estimate nucleated cell counts. Clones were read by immunoSEQ multiplex PCR, and TCRdb kept only the in-frame ones, dropping some. For V, J and clone size, that table is used; D and trimming come from the DNA. Altogether about 170,000 clones are present, 90% to 95% being singletons, with the ten largest covering roughly 0.56%. There are 16 residues in the CDR3. Trimming removed 4 bases from V and 2 bases from J; junction bases left unmatched: 3. Germline values: CDR1 SGHKS, CDR2 YYEKEE (reference sequence). The specimen was peripheral blood. The chain has TRBV5-5 and TRBJ2-5, with 15 bases that match TRBD2. The receptor comes from a man aged 50 or older with acute or convalescent COVID-19. The CDR3 DNA reads as TGTGCCAGCAGCATTGGGACTAGCGGGAGGCAAGAGACCCAGTACTTC. This sequence encodes CASSIGTSGRQETQYF.